The entry that follows covers one TCR beta chain sequence. The protocol was immunoSEQ multiplex PCR, while the TCRdb copy is restricted to in-frame clones and leaves out a portion. The sample lists some 85,000 clones; about 95% were seen once. Trimming removed 1 base from V and 6 bases from J, with 10 bases in between. Germline V lookup: CDR1 SGHDN, CDR2 FVKESK. The CDR3 covers 14 residues. The data were obtained in a study of T cell changes during pregnancy in multiple sclerosis. This specimen was peripheral blood, taken in the second trimester of pregnancy. This chain uses TRBV14 with TRBJ2-1; TRBD2 is a possible D gene (6 bases). The receptor's source is a female donor with multiple sclerosis, enrolled in a pregnancy study. The CDR3 loop reads CASSQAGVGNEQFF. The CDR3 nucleotides are TGTGCCAGCAGCCAAGCGGGAGTGGGCAATGAGCAGTTCTTC.